The present TCR beta chain was sequenced within a study of identical twins. TCRdb re-derived calls from the 5' RACE reads in MiXCR, one entry per CDR3 protein. The sample lists approximately 220,000 distinct CDR3 sequences, around 8% occurring once. This CDR3 has 19 residues. These records were also assigned to another study, of yellow fever vaccine responses in identical twins.

The sample taken for sequencing was memory (CD45RO+) T cells sorted from blood. This rearrangement joins TRBV12-3 or TRBV12-4 to TRBJ2-3; 8 bases agree with TRBD2. The source is a woman aged 18-35 years in good health. The CDR3 is CTCCLGFERGKHFTDTQYF. As DNA, the CDR3 is TGTACCTGCTGTTTAGGATTCGAGCGGGGGAAGCATTTCACAGATACGCAGTATTTT.